This T cell receptor beta chain was documented in a study of cytotoxic CD8 clonotypes in ibrutinib-treated CLL. Across the whole study: With a range of 6 to 36, the median treatment time before response samples were taken was approximately 11 months. Broader study findings: Baseline-level clonality went beyond age-matched healthy donors and moved in step with circulating CD8+ T-cell counts. Treatment left the uncommon public clonotypes either contracted or stable in frequency.

CDR1 and CDR2 from the germline V gene are LNHDA and SQIVND (reference sequence). The CDR3 sequence is 14 residues long. The V gene lost 11 bases and the J gene lost 4 bases, with 18 bases spanning the gap. This clone was detected a few times. As yet, its antigen is unknown. Deep sequencing aimed at 1 in 200,000 to 1 in 1 million T cells' resolution. TCRdb keeps only in-frame clones here, not all; method: immunoSEQ multiplex PCR. This sample carries some 14,000 clones, 52% of them seen once, and the ten largest clones take roughly a third. Source: PBMCs, taken at an approximately 22-month disease-progression time point, from a patient treated with ibrutinib. The rearrangement joins TRBV19 to TRBJ1-3; possible D gene TRBD1, 5 bases. This clonotype was obtained from a human donor with chronic lymphocytic leukemia. The CDR3 nucleotides read TGTGCCTCCCGCTCCTGGGACGTCGGAAACACCATATATTTT. It yields the protein CASRSWDVGNTIYF.